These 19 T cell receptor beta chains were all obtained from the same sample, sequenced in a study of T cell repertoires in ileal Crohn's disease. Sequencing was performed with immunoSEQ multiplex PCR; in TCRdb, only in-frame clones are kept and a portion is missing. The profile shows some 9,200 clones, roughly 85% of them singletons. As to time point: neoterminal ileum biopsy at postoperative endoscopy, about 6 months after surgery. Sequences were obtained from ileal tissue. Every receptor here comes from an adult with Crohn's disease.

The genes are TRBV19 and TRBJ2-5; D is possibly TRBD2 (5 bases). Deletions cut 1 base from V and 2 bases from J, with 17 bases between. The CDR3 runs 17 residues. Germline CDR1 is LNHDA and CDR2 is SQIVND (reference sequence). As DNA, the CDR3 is TGTGCCAGTAGTATAGCCAGGTCCTCAGGAGGTCAAGAGACCCAGTACTTC. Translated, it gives CASSIARSSGGQETQYF.

DNA of the CDR3: TGTGCCAGCAGCCTCGGACTAGCGGGTGAAGATTCAAGGACCCAGTACTTC. Translation: CASSLGLAGEDSRTQYF. V usage is TRBV14 and J usage is TRBJ2-5; 11 bases align to TRBD2. The CDR3 runs to 17 residues. CDR1 is SGHDN and CDR2 is FVKESK in the germline V gene. After removal of 4 bases from V and 7 bases from J, the junction contained 14 bases not matched to a gene.

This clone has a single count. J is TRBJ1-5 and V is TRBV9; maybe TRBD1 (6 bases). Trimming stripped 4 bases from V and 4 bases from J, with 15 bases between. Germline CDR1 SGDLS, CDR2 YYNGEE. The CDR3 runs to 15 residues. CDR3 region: CASSPSWGRNQPQHF. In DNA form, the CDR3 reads TGTGCCAGCAGCCCTAGCTGGGGGCGAAATCAGCCCCAGCATTTT.

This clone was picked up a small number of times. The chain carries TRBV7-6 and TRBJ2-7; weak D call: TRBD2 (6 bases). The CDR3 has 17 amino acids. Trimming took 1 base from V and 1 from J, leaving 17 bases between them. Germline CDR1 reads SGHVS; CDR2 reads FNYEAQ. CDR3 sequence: CASSLGMAGMGSYEQYF. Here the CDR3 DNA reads TGTGCCAGCAGCTTAGGGATGGCGGGGATGGGATCCTACGAGCAGTACTTC.

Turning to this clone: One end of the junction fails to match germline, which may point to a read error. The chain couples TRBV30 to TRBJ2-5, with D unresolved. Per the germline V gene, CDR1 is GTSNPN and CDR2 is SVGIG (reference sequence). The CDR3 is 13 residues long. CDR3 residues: CAWTDTAQGTQYF. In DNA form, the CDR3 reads TGTGCCTGGACAGACACCGCTCAAGGGACCCAGTACTTC.

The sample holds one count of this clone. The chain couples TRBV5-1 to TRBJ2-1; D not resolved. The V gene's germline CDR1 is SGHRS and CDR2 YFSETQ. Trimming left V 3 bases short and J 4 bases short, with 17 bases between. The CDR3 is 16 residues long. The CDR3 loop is CASSSPFAESYNEQFF. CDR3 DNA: TGCGCCAGCAGCTCCCCTTTTGCGGAGTCATACAATGAGCAGTTCTTC. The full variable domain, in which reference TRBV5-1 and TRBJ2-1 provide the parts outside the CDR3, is KAGVTQTPRYLIKTRGQQVTLSCSPISGHRSVSWYQQTPGQGLQFLFEYFSETQRNKGNFPGRFSGRQFSNSRSEMNVSTLELGDSALYLCASSSPFAESYNEQFFGPGTRLTVL.

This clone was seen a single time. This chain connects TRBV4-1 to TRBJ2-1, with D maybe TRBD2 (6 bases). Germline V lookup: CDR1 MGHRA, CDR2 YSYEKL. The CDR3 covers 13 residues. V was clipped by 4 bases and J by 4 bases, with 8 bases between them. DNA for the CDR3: TGCGCCAGCAGCCTGGGACTTTACAATGAGCAGTTCTTC. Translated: CASSLGLYNEQFF.

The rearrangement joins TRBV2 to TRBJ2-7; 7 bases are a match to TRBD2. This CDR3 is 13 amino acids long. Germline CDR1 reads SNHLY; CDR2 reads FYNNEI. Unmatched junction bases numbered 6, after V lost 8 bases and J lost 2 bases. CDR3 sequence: CASREVGAYEQYF. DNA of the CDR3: TGTGCCAGCCGGGAGGTGGGAGCCTACGAGCAGTACTTC.

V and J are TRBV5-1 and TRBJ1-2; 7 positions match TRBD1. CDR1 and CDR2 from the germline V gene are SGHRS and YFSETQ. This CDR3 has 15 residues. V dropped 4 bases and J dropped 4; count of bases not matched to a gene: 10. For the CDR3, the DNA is TGCGCCAGCAGCCACCACCCCGGGACAGTCTATGGCTACACCTTC. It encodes CASSHHPGTVYGYTF. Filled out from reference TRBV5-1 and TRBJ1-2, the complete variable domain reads KAGVTQTPRYLIKTRGQQVTLSCSPISGHRSVSWYQQTPGQGLQFLFEYFSETQRNKGNFPGRFSGRQFSNSRSEMNVSTLELGDSALYLCASSHHPGTVYGYTFGSGTRLTVV.

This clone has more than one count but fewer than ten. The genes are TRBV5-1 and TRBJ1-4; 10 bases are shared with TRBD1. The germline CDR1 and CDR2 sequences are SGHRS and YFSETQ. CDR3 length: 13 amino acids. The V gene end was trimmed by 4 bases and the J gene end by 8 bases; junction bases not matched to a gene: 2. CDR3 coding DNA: TGCGCCAGCAGCGTGGACAGGGGGGAAAAACTGTTTTTT. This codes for CASSVDRGEKLFF.

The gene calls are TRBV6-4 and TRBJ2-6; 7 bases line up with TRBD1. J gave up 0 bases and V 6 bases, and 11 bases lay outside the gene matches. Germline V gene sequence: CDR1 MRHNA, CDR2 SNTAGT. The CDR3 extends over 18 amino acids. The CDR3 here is CASSPLGTVSSGANVLTF. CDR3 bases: TGTGCCAGCAGCCCCCTGGGGACAGTAAGCTCTGGGGCCAACGTCCTGACTTTC.

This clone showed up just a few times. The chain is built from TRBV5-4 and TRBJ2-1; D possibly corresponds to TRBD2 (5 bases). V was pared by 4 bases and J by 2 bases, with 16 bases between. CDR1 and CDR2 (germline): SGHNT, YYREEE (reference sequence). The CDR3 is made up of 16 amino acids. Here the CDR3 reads CASSVASTLPYNEQFF. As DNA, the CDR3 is TGTGCCAGCAGCGTTGCTAGCACACTTCCCTACAATGAGCAGTTCTTC. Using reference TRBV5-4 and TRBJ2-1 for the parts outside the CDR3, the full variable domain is ETGVTQSPTHLIKTRGQQVTLRCSSQSGHNTVSWYQQALGQGPQFIFQYYREEENGRGNFPPRFSGLQFPNYSSELNVNALELDDSALYLCASSVASTLPYNEQFFGPGTRLTVL.

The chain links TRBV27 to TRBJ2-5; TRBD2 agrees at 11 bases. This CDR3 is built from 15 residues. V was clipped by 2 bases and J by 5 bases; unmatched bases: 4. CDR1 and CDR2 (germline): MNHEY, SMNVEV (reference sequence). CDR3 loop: CASSLLAGGQETQYF. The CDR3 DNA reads TGTGCCAGCAGTTTACTAGCGGGAGGACAGGAGACCCAGTACTTC.

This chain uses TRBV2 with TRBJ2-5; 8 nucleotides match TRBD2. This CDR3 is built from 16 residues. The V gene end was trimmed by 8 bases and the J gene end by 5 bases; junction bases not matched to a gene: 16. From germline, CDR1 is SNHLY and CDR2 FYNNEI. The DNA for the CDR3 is TGTGCCAGCCTCTTCTTGCCGCGGGGGGCTGGGGAGACCCAGTACTTC. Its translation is CASLFLPRGAGETQYF.

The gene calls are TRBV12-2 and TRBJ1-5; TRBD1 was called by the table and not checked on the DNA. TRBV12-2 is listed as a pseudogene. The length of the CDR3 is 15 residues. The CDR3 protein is CASRLGPGGNQPQHF. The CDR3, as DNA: TGTGCAAGTCGCTTAGGCCCAGGGGGCAATCAGCCCCAGCATTTT.

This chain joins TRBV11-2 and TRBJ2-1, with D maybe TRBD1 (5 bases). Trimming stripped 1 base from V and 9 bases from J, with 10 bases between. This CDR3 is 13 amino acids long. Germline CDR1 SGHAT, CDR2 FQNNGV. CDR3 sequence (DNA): TGTGCCAGCAGCTTAGTACAGGTCAGTGAGCAGTTCTTC. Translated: CASSLVQVSEQFF.

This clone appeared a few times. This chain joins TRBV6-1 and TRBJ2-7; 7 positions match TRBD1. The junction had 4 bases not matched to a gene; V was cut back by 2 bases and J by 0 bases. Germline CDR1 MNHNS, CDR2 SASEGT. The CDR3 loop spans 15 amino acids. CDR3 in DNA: TGTGCCAGCAGTGAATCCGGGGACAGCTCCTACGAGCAGTACTTC. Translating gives CASSESGDSSYEQYF.

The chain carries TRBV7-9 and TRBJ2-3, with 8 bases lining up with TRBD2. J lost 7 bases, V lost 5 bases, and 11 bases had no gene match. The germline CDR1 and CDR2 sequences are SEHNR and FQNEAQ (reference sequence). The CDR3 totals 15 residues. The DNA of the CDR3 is TGTGCCAGCAGCCAACGCTCCGGGAGGGCCCATACGCAGTATTTT. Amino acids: CASSQRSGRAHTQYF.

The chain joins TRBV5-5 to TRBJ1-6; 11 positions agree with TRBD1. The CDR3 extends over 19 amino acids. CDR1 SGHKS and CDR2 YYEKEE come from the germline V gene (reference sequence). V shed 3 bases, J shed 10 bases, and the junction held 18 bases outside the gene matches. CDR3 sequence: CASSSQRTGGTIKESPLHF. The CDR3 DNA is TGTGCCAGCAGCTCTCAGAGGACAGGGGGCACAATAAAAGAATCACCCCTCCACTTT.